The present entry profiles one T cell receptor beta chain with its context. A read error may produce the germline difference seen at one junction end. The source of the sample is a study of tumor and adjacent non-tumor tissue in lung cancer. This sample's RNA came from whole unsorted tissue. Newly diagnosed lung cancer patients had thoracic surgery in China, August–late 2014, without prior chemotherapy. The library came from three nested PCR rounds adapted from ARM-PCR protocols. Via MiXCR, TCRdb re-called the multiplex PCR reads, giving one row per CDR3 protein. The repertoire has more than 85,000 distinct CDR3 sequences, roughly two thirds of them found once; the top ten carry around 15%. Looked up from germline, CDR1 is SGHNT and CDR2 is YENEEA. The CDR3 is made up of 17 amino acids.

This chain uses TRBV11-3 with TRBJ2-5, with no clear D. Sequenced material: lung tumor tissue. This receptor was obtained from a man aged 65 to 85 with non-small cell lung cancer. DNA of the CDR3: TGTGCTAGCAGCTTAGGCGCCCAAGGTTTTGAGGTGGAGACCCATTACTTC. Its translation: CASSLGAQGFEVETHYF.